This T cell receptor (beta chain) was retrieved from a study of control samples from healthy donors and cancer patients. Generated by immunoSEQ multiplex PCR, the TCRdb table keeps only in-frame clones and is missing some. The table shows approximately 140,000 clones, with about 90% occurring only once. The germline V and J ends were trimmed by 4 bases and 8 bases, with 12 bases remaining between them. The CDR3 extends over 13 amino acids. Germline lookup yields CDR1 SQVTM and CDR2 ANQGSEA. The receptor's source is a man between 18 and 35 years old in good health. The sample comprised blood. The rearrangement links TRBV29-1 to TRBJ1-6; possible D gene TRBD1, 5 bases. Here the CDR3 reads CSVGQTADSPLHF. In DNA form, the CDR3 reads TGCAGCGTTGGACAGACGGCGGATTCACCCCTCCACTTT.